Presented here are 32 T cell receptor beta chains from one specimen sequenced in a study of blood T cell repertoires in COVID-19. The repertoire was sequenced with immunoSEQ multiplex PCR; TCRdb's copy has only in-frame clones and lacks some. Of about 220,000 clones in the sample, 80% were seen once. Material for sequencing was peripheral blood. These receptors all stem from a human donor in a cohort sampled during active COVID-19.

The chain employs TRBV6-6 and TRBJ2-2, with D perhaps TRBD1 (5 bases). Per the germline V gene, CDR1 is MNHNY and CDR2 is SVGAGI (reference sequence). This CDR3 contains 15 residues. Trimming cost V 6 bases and J 4 bases, with 15 bases left between them. CDR3 nucleotide sequence: TGTGCCAGCAGCAATCCAGGGCGGATCACCGGGGAGCTGTTTTTT. The encoded protein is CASSNPGRITGELFF.

The chain carries TRBV14 and TRBJ1-3; D unclear. Germline CDR1 SGHDN, CDR2 FVKESK. The CDR3 contains 14 residues. V shed 2 bases and J shed 4 bases, with 9 bases lying between them. CDR3 loop: CASSQSGYGNTIYF. DNA for the CDR3: TGTGCCAGCAGCCAATCCGGGTACGGAAACACCATATATTTT.

This clone appeared a few times. The chain has TRBV19 and TRBJ1-1, with a tentative D call TRBD1 (5 bases). Per germline, CDR1 LNHDA and CDR2 SQIVND (reference sequence). V was pared by 6 bases and J by 0 bases, with 11 bases between. The CDR3 spans 14 residues. The CDR3 nucleotides read TGTGCCAGTAGCCAGGGTAGGGTGAACACTGAAGCTTTCTTT. Translated, it gives CASSQGRVNTEAFF. The entire variable domain, with the rest obtained from reference TRBV19 and TRBJ1-1, is as follows: DGGITQSPKYLFRKEGQNVTLSCEQNLNHDAMYWYRQDPGQGLRLIYYSQIVNDFQKGDIAEGYSVSREKKESFPLTVTSAQKNPTAFYLCASSQGRVNTEAFFGQGTRLTVV.

This clone was seen a few times. CDR3 residues: CASSGTKDQPQHF. CDR3 in DNA: TGTGCCAGCAGTGGGACAAAGGATCAGCCCCAGCATTTT. The rearrangement uses TRBV2 and TRBJ1-5; D is perhaps TRBD1 (5 bases). The V gene lost 4 bases and the J gene lost 5 bases, with 9 bases spanning the gap. Germline values: CDR1 SNHLY, CDR2 FYNNEI. CDR3 length equals 13 residues.

This sequence joins TRBV5-1 and TRBJ1-6; the D gene is possibly TRBD1 (6 bases). CDR1 is SGHRS and CDR2 is YFSETQ in the germline V gene. The V end was cut by 4 bases, the J end by 8 bases, with 13 bases between. The CDR3 is 14 residues long. DNA for the CDR3: TGCGCCAGCAGCCCTGGGGGCTTTGATTCACCCCTCCACTTT. This sequence encodes CASSPGGFDSPLHF.

This chain connects TRBV2 to TRBJ1-4, with D possibly TRBD1 on 6 matching bases. Germline lookup yields CDR1 SNHLY and CDR2 FYNNEI. This CDR3 is built from 12 residues. Trimming took off 8 bases at V and 10 bases at J, with 14 bases between the two ends. Here the CDR3 DNA reads TGTGCCAGCCGCACAGGGATAGTAAAACTGTTTTTT. It encodes CASRTGIVKLFF.

This clone was detected once. V and J are TRBV5-1 and TRBJ2-3; D is undetermined. The CDR3 sequence is 13 residues long. Per germline, CDR1 SGHRS and CDR2 YFSETQ. The V end lost 4 bases, the J end lost 3 bases, and 9 bases lay between the germline ends. In nucleotides, the CDR3 is TGCGCCAGCAGCGGAACCAGGACAGATACGCAGTATTTT. Protein product: CASSGTRTDTQYF.

This chain links TRBV15 with TRBJ2-3; 10 bases match TRBD2. Looked up from germline, CDR1 is LNHNV and CDR2 is YYDKDF (reference sequence). This CDR3 region has 16 residues. J gave up 5 bases and V 1 base, and 6 bases lay outside the gene matches. The CDR3 here is CATSRGTSGFGDTQYF. DNA of the CDR3: TGTGCCACCAGCAGAGGGACTAGCGGCTTCGGAGATACGCAGTATTTT.

The chain couples TRBV7-6 to TRBJ2-1; 9 bases line up with TRBD2. J gave up 8 bases and V 1 base, and 9 bases lay outside the gene matches. The CDR3 contains 16 residues. Germline CDR1 and CDR2: SGHVS and FNYEAQ. The CDR3 nucleotides are TGTGCCAGCAGCTTAGGAGGTGCAGCGGGAGGCTATGAGCAGTTCTTC. Translation gives CASSLGGAAGGYEQFF.

CDR3 in amino acids: CSASPRGLFSSYNSPLHF. CDR3 coding DNA: TGCAGTGCTAGTCCCAGGGGCCTCTTCAGCTCCTATAATTCACCCCTCCACTTT. The chain combines TRBV20-1 with TRBJ1-6; tentative D call: TRBD1 (6 bases). The length of the CDR3 is 18 residues. The germline gives CDR1 DFQATT, CDR2 SNEGSKA (reference sequence). Trimming pared 3 bases from V and 0 bases from J, leaving 18 bases between.

V usage is TRBV9 and J usage is TRBJ1-3; 10 bases map to TRBD1. V gave up 0 bases and J gave up 1 base; unmatched junction bases: 7. The CDR3 sequence is 18 residues long. Looked up from germline, CDR1 is SGDLS and CDR2 is YYNGEE. The CDR3 region is CASSVAWGGQGSGNTIYF. In nucleotides, the CDR3 is TGTGCCAGCAGCGTAGCGTGGGGGGGACAGGGGTCTGGAAACACCATATATTTT. Full variable domain (remainder filled in from reference TRBV9 and TRBJ1-3): DSGVTQTPKHLITATGQRVTLRCSPRSGDLSVYWYQQSLDQGLQFLIQYYNGEERAKGNILERFSAQQFPDLHSELNLSSLELGDSALYFCASSVAWGGQGSGNTIYFGEGSWLTVV.

The chain uses TRBV5-8 and TRBJ1-3, with TRBD1 as a possible D gene (5 bases). The germline CDR1 and CDR2 sequences are SGHTS and YDEGEE. Between the trimmed V and J ends, which lost 4 bases and 0 bases, there was a span of 14 bases. The CDR3 covers 16 residues. CDR3 sequence: CASSLGTYHSGNTIYF. The DNA for the CDR3 is TGTGCCAGCAGCCTTGGGACTTACCACTCTGGAAACACCATATATTTT.

V and J are TRBV21-1 and TRBJ1-1; the table's D gene call, TRBD1, was not cross checked with the DNA. TRBV21-1 is a known pseudogene. The CDR3 spans 16 residues. The CDR3 here is CASSKENRGKNTEAFF. The CDR3 coding sequence is TGTGCCAGCAGCAAGGAAAACAGGGGAAAGAACACTGAAGCTTTCTTT.

The J gene is TRBJ2-7, the V gene TRBV4-2, with 10 bases matching TRBD2. Germline V gene lookup returns CDR1 LGHNA and CDR2 YNFKEQ. The CDR3 extends over 19 amino acids. After removal of 0 bases from V and 0 bases from J, the junction contained 11 bases not matched to a gene. Here the CDR3 DNA reads TGTGCCAGCAGCCAAGATCTCCCGGTAGCGGGAGGCCCCTCCTACGAGCAGTACTTC. As protein: CASSQDLPVAGGPSYEQYF.

This clone was seen more than once but under ten times. CDR3 bases: TGTGCCAGCAGTTACTCGGGCGAAAACTCCTACGAGCAGTACTTC. Its translation is CASSYSGENSYEQYF. The chain combines TRBV6-5 with TRBJ2-7, with no clear D. The CDR3 is 15 amino acids. Germline loops: CDR1 MNHEY, CDR2 SVGAGI. Between the trimmed V and J ends, which lost 0 bases and 0 bases, there was a span of 9 bases.

CDR3 residues: CASSTPRGIETQYF. The CDR3 bases are TGTGCCAGCAGTACACCGCGCGGTATCGAGACCCAGTACTTC. J is TRBJ2-5 and V is TRBV28; no clear D gene. This CDR3 comprises 14 residues. Looked up from germline, CDR1 is MDHEN and CDR2 is SYDVKM. V was cut by 5 bases and J by 5 bases, with 15 bases left in between.

This sequence joins TRBV19 and TRBJ2-7, with 8 bases lining up with TRBD1. The CDR3 sequence is 13 residues long. The V segment lost 8 bases and the J segment 4 bases; nucleotides outside the gene matches: 7. Germline V gene sequence: CDR1 LNHDA, CDR2 SQIVND (reference sequence). The CDR3 DNA reads TGTGCCAGTCAACGTCAGGGGGCGTACGAGCAGTACTTC. Amino acids: CASQRQGAYEQYF.

This clone was seen at least ten times. The chain recombines TRBV4-2 with TRBJ2-7, with 8 nucleotides matching TRBD2. Germline values: CDR1 LGHNA, CDR2 YNFKEQ. CDR3 length: 15 amino acids. J lost 0 bases, V lost 3 bases, and 4 bases had no gene match. Written as DNA, the CDR3 is TGTGCCAGCAGCCAGCATAGCGGGGTCTCCTACGAGCAGTACTTC. Translating gives CASSQHSGVSYEQYF.

CDR3 protein: CASTNTWTGSYEQYF. The DNA of the CDR3 is TGTGCCAGCACAAACACCTGGACAGGGTCCTACGAGCAGTACTTC. The chain has TRBV18 and TRBJ2-7; 8 nucleotides agree with TRBD1. J lost 1 base, V lost 8 bases, and 10 bases had no gene match. From germline, CDR1 is KGHSH and CDR2 LQKENI. CDR3 length equals 15 residues. Full variable domain (outside the CDR3, taken from reference TRBV18 and TRBJ2-7): NAGVMQNPRHLVRRRGQEARLRCSPMKGHSHVYWYRQLPEEGLKFMVYLQKENIIDESGMPKERFSAEFPKEGPSILRIQQVVRGDSAAYFCASTNTWTGSYEQYFGPGTRLTVT.

The chain couples TRBV7-9 to TRBJ2-3; 7 bases are shared with TRBD1. In germline, CDR1 is SEHNR, CDR2 FQNEAQ (reference sequence). The V gene end was trimmed by 5 bases and the J gene end by 3 bases; junction bases not matched to a gene: 8. The CDR3 totals 15 residues. As DNA, the CDR3 is TGTGCCAGCAGCCCTGGGACAGCGAGGACAGATACGCAGTATTTT. Its translation: CASSPGTARTDTQYF. Variable domain in full (rest from reference TRBV7-9 and TRBJ2-3): DTGVSQNPRHKITKRGQNVTFRCDPISEHNRLYWYRQTLGQGPEFLTYFQNEAQLEKSRLLSDRFSAERPKGSFSTLEIQRTEQGDSAMYLCASSPGTARTDTQYFGPGTRLTVL.

In its sample, this clone was seen once. J is TRBJ1-2 and V is TRBV7-2, with no clear D. This CDR3 contains 13 residues. Trimming cost V 5 bases and J 5 bases, with 12 bases left between them. Per the germline V gene, CDR1 is SGHTA and CDR2 is FQGNSA. CDR3: CASSTPTGYGYTF. In nucleotides, the CDR3 is TGTGCCAGCAGCACCCCCACGGGGTATGGCTACACCTTC. The full variable domain, with the rest looked up from reference TRBV7-2 and TRBJ1-2, is GAGVSQSPSNKVTEKGKDVELRCDPISGHTALYWYRQSLGQGLEFLIYFQGNSAPDKSGLPSDRFSAERTGGSVSTLTIQRTQQEDSAVYLCASSTPTGYGYTFGSGTRLTVV.

Only a few counts were recorded for this clone. J is TRBJ1-2 and V is TRBV27; 7 bases are shared with TRBD1. Germline V gene lookup returns CDR1 MNHEY and CDR2 SMNVEV (reference sequence). Trimming took 4 bases from V and 2 from J; bases not matched to a gene: 10. The CDR3 runs 16 residues. CDR3 sequence: CASSYRDSSQNYGYTF. The CDR3 DNA is TGTGCCAGCAGTTACCGGGACAGTTCCCAAAACTATGGCTACACCTTC.

The V and J genes are TRBV5-6 and TRBJ2-5; 7 nucleotides align to TRBD1. V lost 0 bases to trimming and J lost 5 bases; unmatched junction nucleotides: 10. Germline V gene data show CDR1 as SGHDT and CDR2 as YYEEEE. This CDR3 comprises 16 residues. As DNA, the CDR3 is TGTGCCAGCAGCTTGGGACAGGGACGGACGAGGGAGACCCAGTACTTC. Translation gives CASSLGQGRTRETQYF.

V gene TRBV19 combines with J gene TRBJ2-2; 7 positions match TRBD1. Germline CDR1 is LNHDA and CDR2 is SQIVND (reference sequence). V was clipped by 3 bases and J by 6 bases; unmatched bases: 4. The CDR3 totals 14 residues. In DNA, the CDR3 is TGTGCCAGTAGTATCGACAGGGTCGCCGGGGAGCTGTTTTTT. It yields the protein CASSIDRVAGELFF. The full variable domain, with the rest looked up from reference TRBV19 and TRBJ2-2, is DGGITQSPKYLFRKEGQNVTLSCEQNLNHDAMYWYRQDPGQGLRLIYYSQIVNDFQKGDIAEGYSVSREKKESFPLTVTSAQKNPTAFYLCASSIDRVAGELFFGEGSRLTVL.

This sequence joins TRBV5-6 and TRBJ1-2; D unresolved. This CDR3 is built from 14 residues. The ends were cut back, 1 base at V and 2 bases at J, with 9 bases in the middle. CDR1 is SGHDT, CDR2 YYEEEE, per germline. CDR3 amino acids: CASSLTGGNYGYTF. Here the CDR3 DNA reads TGTGCCAGCAGCTTGACGGGTGGGAACTATGGCTACACCTTC.

The gene calls are TRBV6-5 and TRBJ1-2; D is undetermined. Trimming took 0 bases from V and 4 from J, leaving 15 bases between them. The length of the CDR3 is 16 residues. Germline lookup yields CDR1 MNHEY and CDR2 SVGAGI. CDR3 sequence reads: CASSYSGGVSVYGYTF. In DNA form, the CDR3 reads TGTGCCAGCAGTTACTCGGGCGGGGTTAGCGTCTATGGCTACACCTTC.

The chain links TRBV6-4 to TRBJ2-2; D perhaps matches TRBD1 (6 bases). The CDR3 covers 14 residues. Germline V CDR1 and CDR2: MRHNA, SNTAGT. V was trimmed by 4 bases and J by 1 base, leaving 7 bases between them. CDR3: CASSVTGNTGELFF. The CDR3 region has the DNA TGTGCCAGCAGTGTGACAGGGAACACCGGGGAGCTGTTTTTT.

The chain uses TRBV5-1 and TRBJ2-5, with D tentatively TRBD1 (5 bases). CDR3 length: 15 amino acids. V was trimmed by 4 bases and J by 4 bases, leaving 17 bases between them. Per germline, CDR1 SGHRS and CDR2 YFSETQ. The CDR3: CASSNRQPGRETQYF. CDR3 sequence (DNA): TGCGCCAGCAGCAACCGACAGCCGGGTAGAGAGACCCAGTACTTC.

The rearrangement uses TRBV18 and TRBJ1-5, with TRBD1 as a possible D gene (5 bases). This CDR3 has 13 amino acids. Germline CDR1 and CDR2: KGHSH and LQKENI. With 4 bases removed from V and 5 bases from J, the gap between germline ends came to 9 bases. Written as DNA, the CDR3 is TGTGCCAGCTCACAGGGGTCAGATCAGCCCCAGCATTTT. Its protein is CASSQGSDQPQHF.

The rearrangement links TRBV7-8 to TRBJ1-4, with 9 bases fitting TRBD1. There are 14 residues in the CDR3. Germline CDR1 reads SGHVS; CDR2 reads FQNEAQ. Trimming took 5 bases from V and 5 from J; bases not matched to a gene: 3. The CDR3 DNA reads TGTGCCAGCAGCCGGACAGGGGTGAATGAAAAACTGTTTTTT. Its protein is CASSRTGVNEKLFF.

This clone was observed once. This rearrangement joins TRBV28 to TRBJ1-2; D might be TRBD1 (6 bases). From germline, CDR1 is MDHEN and CDR2 SYDVKM. V gave up 5 bases and J gave up 8 bases, with 18 bases separating them. The CDR3 is 14 residues long. This chain's CDR3 is CASSPNPGVEGYTF. The CDR3 nucleotides are TGTGCCAGCAGTCCGAATCCAGGGGTAGAGGGCTACACCTTC.

This clone has only a few counts. The chain combines TRBV12-1 with TRBJ2-1; the tabulated D call, TRBD2, remains unverified against the DNA. TRBV12-1 is listed as a pseudogene. This CDR3 has 16 residues. CDR3 sequence: CASSPPPGTAGCEQFF. Here the CDR3 DNA reads TGTGCCAGCAGCCCACCACCCGGGACTGCCGGATGTGAGCAGTTCTTC.